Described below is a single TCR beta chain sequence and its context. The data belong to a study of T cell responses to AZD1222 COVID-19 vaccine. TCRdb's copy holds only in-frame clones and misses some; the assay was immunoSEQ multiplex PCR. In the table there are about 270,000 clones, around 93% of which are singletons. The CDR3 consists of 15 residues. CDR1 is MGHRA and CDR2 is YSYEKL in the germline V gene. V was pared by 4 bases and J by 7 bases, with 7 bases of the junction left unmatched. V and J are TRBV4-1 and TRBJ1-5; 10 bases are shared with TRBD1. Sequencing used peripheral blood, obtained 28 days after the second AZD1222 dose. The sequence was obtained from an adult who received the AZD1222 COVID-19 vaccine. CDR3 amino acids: CASSPDRGLGQPQHF. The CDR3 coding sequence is TGCGCCAGCAGCCCAGACAGGGGGCTAGGACAGCCCCAGCATTTT.